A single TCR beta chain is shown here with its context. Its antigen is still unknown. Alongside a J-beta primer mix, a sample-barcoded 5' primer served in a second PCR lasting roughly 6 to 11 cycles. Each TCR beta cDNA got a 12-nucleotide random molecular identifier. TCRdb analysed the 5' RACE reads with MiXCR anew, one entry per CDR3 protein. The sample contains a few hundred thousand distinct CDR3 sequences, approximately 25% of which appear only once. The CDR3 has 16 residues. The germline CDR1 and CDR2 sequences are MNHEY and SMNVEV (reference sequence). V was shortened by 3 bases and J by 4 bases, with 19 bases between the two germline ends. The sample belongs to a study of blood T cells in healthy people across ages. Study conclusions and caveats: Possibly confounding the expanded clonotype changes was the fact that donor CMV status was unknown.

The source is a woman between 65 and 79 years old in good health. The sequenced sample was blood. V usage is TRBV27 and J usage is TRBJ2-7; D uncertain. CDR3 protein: CASSFLRQSPTYEQYF. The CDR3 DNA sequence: TGTGCCAGCAGTTTCCTCAGGCAGTCCCCCACATACGAGCAGTACTTC.